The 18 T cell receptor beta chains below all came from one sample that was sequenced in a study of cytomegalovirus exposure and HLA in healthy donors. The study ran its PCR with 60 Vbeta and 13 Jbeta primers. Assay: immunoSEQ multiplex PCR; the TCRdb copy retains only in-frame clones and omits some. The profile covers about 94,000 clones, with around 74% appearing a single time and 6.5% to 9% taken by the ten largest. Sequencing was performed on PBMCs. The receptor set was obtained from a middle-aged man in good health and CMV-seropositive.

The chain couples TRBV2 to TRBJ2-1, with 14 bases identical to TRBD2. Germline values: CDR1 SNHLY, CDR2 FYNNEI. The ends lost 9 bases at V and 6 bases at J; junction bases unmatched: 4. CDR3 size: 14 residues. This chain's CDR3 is CASMGLAGANEQFF. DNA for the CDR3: TGTGCCAGTATGGGACTAGCGGGAGCCAATGAGCAGTTCTTC.

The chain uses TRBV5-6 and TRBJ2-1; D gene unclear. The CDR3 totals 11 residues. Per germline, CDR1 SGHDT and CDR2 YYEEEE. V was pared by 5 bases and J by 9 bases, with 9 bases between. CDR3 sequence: CASSSLFEQFF. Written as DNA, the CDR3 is TGTGCCAGCAGTTCCCTATTTGAGCAGTTCTTC.

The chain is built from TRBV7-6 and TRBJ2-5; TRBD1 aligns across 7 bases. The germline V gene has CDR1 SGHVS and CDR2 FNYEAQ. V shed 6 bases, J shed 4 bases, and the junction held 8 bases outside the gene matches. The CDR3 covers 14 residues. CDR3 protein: CASSPIGGPETQYF. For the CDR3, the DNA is TGTGCCAGCAGTCCGATAGGGGGCCCAGAGACCCAGTACTTC. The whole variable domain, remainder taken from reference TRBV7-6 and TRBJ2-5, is GAGVSQSPRYKVTKRGQDVALRCDPISGHVSLYWYRQALGQGPEFLTYFNYEAQQDKSGLPNDRFSAERPEGSISTLTIQRTEQRDSAMYRCASSPIGGPETQYFGPGTRLLVL.

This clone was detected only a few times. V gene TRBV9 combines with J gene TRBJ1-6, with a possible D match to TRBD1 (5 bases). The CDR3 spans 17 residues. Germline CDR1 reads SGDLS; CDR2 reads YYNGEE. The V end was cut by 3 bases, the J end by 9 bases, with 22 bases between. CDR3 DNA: TGTGCCAGCAGCGAATTTGGGGGAACGGGGGTAGGTTCACCCCTCCACTTT. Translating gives CASSEFGGTGVGSPLHF.

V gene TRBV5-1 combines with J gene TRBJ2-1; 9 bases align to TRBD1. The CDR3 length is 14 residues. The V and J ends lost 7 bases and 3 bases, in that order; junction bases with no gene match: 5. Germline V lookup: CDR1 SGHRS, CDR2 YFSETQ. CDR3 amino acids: CASAGTGYYNEQFF. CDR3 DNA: TGCGCCAGCGCCGGGACAGGGTACTACAATGAGCAGTTCTTC. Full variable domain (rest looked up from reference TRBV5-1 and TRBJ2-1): KAGVTQTPRYLIKTRGQQVTLSCSPISGHRSVSWYQQTPGQGLQFLFEYFSETQRNKGNFPGRFSGRQFSNSRSEMNVSTLELGDSALYLCASAGTGYYNEQFFGPGTRLTVL.

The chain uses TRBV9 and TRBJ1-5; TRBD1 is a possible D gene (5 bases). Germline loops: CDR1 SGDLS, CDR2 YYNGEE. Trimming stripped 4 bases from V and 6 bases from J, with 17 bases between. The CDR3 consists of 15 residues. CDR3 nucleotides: TGTGCCAGCAGCTCCCAGGGTGGGGTTGGTCAGCCCCAGCATTTT. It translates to CASSSQGGVGQPQHF.

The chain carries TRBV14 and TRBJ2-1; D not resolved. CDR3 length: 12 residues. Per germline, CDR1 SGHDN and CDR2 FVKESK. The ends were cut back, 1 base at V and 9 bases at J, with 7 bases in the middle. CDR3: CASSQGSREQFF. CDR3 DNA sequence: TGTGCCAGCAGCCAAGGGAGCCGTGAGCAGTTCTTC.

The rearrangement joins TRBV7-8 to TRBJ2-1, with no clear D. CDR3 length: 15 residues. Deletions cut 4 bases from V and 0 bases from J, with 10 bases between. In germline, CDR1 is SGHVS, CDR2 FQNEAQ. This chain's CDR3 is CASSSRLSSYNEQFF. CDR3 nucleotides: TGTGCCAGCAGCTCTAGATTGAGCTCCTACAATGAGCAGTTCTTC.

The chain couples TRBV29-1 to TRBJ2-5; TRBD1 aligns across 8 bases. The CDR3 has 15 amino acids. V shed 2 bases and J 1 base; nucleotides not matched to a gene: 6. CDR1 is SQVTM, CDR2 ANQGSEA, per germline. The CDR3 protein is CSVESDRGFQETQYF. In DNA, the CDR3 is TGCAGCGTTGAAAGCGACAGGGGTTTCCAAGAGACCCAGTACTTC.

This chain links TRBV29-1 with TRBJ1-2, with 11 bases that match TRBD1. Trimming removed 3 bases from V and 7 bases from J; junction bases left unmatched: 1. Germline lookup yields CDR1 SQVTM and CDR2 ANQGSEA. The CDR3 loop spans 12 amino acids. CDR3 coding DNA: TGCAGCGTTGAGGGACAGGGGGGTGGCTACACCTTC. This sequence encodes CSVEGQGGGYTF.

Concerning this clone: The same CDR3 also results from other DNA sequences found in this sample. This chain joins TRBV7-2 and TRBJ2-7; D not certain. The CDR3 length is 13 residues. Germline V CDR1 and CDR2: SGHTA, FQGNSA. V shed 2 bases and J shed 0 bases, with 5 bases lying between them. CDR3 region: CASSLPGSYEQYF. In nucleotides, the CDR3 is TGTGCCAGCAGCTTACCCGGCTCCTACGAGCAGTACTTC. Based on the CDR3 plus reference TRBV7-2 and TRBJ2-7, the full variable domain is GAGVSQSPSNKVTEKGKDVELRCDPISGHTALYWYRQSLGQGLEFLIYFQGNSAPDKSGLPSDRFSAERTGGSVSTLTIQRTQQEDSAVYLCASSLPGSYEQYFGPGTRLTVT.

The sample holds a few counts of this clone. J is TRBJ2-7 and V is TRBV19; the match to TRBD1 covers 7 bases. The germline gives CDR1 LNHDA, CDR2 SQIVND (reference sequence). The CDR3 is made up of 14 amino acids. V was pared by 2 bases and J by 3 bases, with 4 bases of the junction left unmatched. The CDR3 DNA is TGTGCCAGTAGTATAACAAGGGACAGCTACGAGCAGTACTTC. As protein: CASSITRDSYEQYF.

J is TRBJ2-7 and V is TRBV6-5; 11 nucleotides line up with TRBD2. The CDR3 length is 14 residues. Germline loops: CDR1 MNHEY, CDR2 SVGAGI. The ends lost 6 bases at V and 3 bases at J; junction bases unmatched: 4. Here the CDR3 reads CASRASGGNYEQYF. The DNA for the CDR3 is TGTGCCAGCAGGGCTAGCGGGGGGAACTACGAGCAGTACTTC.

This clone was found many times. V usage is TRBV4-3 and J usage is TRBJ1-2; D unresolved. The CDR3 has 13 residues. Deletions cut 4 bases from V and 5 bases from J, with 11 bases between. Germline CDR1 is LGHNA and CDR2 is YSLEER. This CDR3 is CASSLGDGYGYTF. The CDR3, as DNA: TGCGCCAGCAGCCTTGGAGACGGTTATGGCTACACCTTC.

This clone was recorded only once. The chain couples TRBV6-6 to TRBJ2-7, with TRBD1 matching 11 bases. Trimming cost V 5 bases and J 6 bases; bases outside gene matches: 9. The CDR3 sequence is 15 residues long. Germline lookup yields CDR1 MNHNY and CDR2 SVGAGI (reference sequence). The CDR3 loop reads CASSPEGQGVAEQYF. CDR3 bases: TGTGCCAGCAGTCCCGAGGGACAGGGGGTTGCCGAGCAGTACTTC.

CDR3 residues: CASSLIEAGTDTQYF. CDR3 DNA: TGCGCCAGCAGCTTGATAGAAGCGGGCACAGATACGCAGTATTTT. The rearrangement joins TRBV5-1 to TRBJ2-3, with D perhaps TRBD2 (5 bases). Between the trimmed V and J ends, which lost 1 base and 1 base, there was a span of 10 bases. The CDR3 contains 15 residues. The germline gives CDR1 SGHRS, CDR2 YFSETQ.

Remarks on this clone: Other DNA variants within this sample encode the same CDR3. The CDR3 loop is CASSLPGTGDGNTIYF. CDR3 sequence (DNA): TGCGCCAGCAGCCTCCCGGGGACAGGGGATGGAAACACCATATATTTT. The genes are TRBV5-1 and TRBJ1-3; 10 bases match TRBD1. The trim removed 4 bases at V and 3 bases at J, leaving 7 bases unmatched. CDR3 length: 16 amino acids. Per germline, CDR1 SGHRS and CDR2 YFSETQ.

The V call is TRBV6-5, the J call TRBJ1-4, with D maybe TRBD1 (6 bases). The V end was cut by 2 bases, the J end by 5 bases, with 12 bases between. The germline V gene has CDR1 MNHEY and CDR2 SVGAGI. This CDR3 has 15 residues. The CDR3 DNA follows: TGTGCCAGCAGTTACGGACAGTTATCAAATGAAAAACTGTTTTTT. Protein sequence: CASSYGQLSNEKLFF.